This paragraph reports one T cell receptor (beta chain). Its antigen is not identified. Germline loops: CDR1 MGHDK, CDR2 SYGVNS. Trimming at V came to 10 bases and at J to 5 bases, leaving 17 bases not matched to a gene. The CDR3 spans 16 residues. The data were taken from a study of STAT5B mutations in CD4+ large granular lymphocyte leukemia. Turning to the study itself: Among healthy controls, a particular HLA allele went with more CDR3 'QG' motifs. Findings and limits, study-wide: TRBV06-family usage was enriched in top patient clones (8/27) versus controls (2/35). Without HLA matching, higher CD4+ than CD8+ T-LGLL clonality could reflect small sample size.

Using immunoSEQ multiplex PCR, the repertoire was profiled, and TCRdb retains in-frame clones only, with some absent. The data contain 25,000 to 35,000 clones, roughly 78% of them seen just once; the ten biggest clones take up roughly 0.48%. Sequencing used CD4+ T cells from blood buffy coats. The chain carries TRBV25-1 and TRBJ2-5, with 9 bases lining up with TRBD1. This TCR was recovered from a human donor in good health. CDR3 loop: CAINHPPGQGAETQYF. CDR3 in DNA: TGTGCCATCAATCATCCTCCGGGACAGGGAGCGGAGACCCAGTACTTC.